In this sample, the clone carrying this T cell receptor beta chain turned up a few times. Its antigen is unidentified. The germline gene is not matched at one end of the junction; a read error may be the cause. This entry is derived from a study of T cells in Graves' hyperthyroidism and ophthalmopathy. Whole-study results and caveats: Most thyroid-expanded clonotypes above 0.001 were also found in blood.

The authors deemed Graves' hyperthyroidism stable absent ophthalmopathy progression within 18 months. Amplification of TCR beta CDR3 regions used RNA as the template. In the first-round RT-PCR of the TCR CDR3, the HTBI primer set was used. One entry per CDR3 protein results from TCRdb running MiXCR on the multiplex PCR reads. Seen here are 300,000 to 400,000 distinct CDR3 sequences, about 12% observed once, and the top ten hold roughly 8.3%. The CDR3 consists of 15 residues. The germline V gene encodes CDR1 DFQATT and CDR2 SNEGSKA (reference sequence). The rearrangement joins TRBV20-1 to TRBJ2-1; D is tentatively TRBD1 or TRBD2 (5 bases each). The TCR was taken from a woman aged 18-35 years with Graves' hyperthyroidism. The source material was blood. The CDR3, as DNA: TGCAGTGCTAGAGCCGGGACGGTAGACTACAATGAGCAGCTCTTC. It translates to CSARAGTVDYNEQLF.